This T cell receptor beta chain was profiled in a study of long-term antiretroviral therapy in people with HIV. Samples were assayed with immunoSEQ v3.0 at survey level. For each individual sample, sequencing targeted about 40,000-55,000 T-cell genomes. Here immunoSEQ multiplex PCR was the method, and the copy in TCRdb shows in-frame clones only, minus some. The table includes fewer than 35,000 clones, 65% to 85% detected once. Concerning this clone itself: Its antigen is currently unknown.

The CDR3 runs to 16 residues. CDR1 and CDR2 from the germline V gene are MNHEY and SVGAGI. V was pared by 0 bases and J by 0 bases, with 8 bases between. Overall study findings and caveats: HIV repertoires spanned narrower CDR3 length ranges than controls. Post-ART diversity increased but stayed below transplant donor controls. Dominant in the repertoire at all time points were clones expanded before ART.

This sample comprised unsorted PBMCs, obtained 3.1 years after starting antiretroviral therapy. The sequence was collected from a woman aged 50 to 60 with HIV. The chain joins TRBV6-5 to TRBJ1-4; D is unresolved. DNA of the CDR3: TGTGCCAGCAGTTACTCGGGGTCTGCAACTAATGAAAAACTGTTTTTT. This codes for CASSYSGSATNEKLFF.